The 31 T cell receptor beta chains below come from one sample, sequenced in a study of T cell responses to AZD1222 COVID-19 vaccine. TCRdb keeps only in-frame clones here, not all; method: immunoSEQ multiplex PCR. The top ten hold roughly 0.6% of the sample, which has about 270,000 clones, 90% to 95% seen once. The source material was peripheral blood, sampled 28 days after the second AZD1222 dose. These receptors were collected from an adult who received the AZD1222 COVID-19 vaccine.

The rearrangement links TRBV5-4 to TRBJ2-1, with D maybe TRBD2 (5 bases). Trimming shortened V by 0 bases and J by 5 bases, and 9 bases separated the two germline ends. Germline values: CDR1 SGHNT, CDR2 YYREEE (reference sequence). This CDR3 is built from 14 residues. The CDR3 DNA reads TGTGCCAGCAGCTTGGAGAGGGCCGACAATGAGCAGTTCTTC. The encoded protein is CASSLERADNEQFF.

This clone was recorded only once. This chain connects TRBV3-1 (or the pseudogene TRBV3-2) to TRBJ2-3; unclear D gene. The V end was cut by 3 bases, the J end by 5 bases, with 9 bases between. Germline values: CDR1 LGHDT, CDR2 YNNKEL (reference sequence). This CDR3 region has 13 residues. CDR3 DNA: TGTGCCAGCAGCCAGGCAGGAGTAGATACGCAGTATTTT. Protein product: CASSQAGVDTQYF.

This clone has just one count. CDR3 bases: TGTGCCAGCAGCTCCCGAAGAAACACTGAAGCTTTCTTT. As protein: CASSSRRNTEAFF. The chain combines TRBV7-9 with TRBJ1-1; no definite D call. The ends were cut back, 4 bases at V and 2 bases at J, with 8 bases in the middle. Germline CDR1 SEHNR, CDR2 FQNEAQ (reference sequence). This CDR3 contains 13 residues.

The V gene is TRBV24-1, the J gene TRBJ2-3; D gene uncertain. Trimming took 1 base from V and 8 from J, leaving 12 bases between them. CDR1 is KGHDR, CDR2 SFDVKD, per germline. The CDR3 runs to 14 residues. CDR3 region: CATSDFSRAGTQYF. In DNA form, the CDR3 reads TGTGCCACCAGTGATTTCTCAAGGGCTGGTACGCAGTATTTT.

This rearrangement joins TRBV18 to TRBJ2-7, with TRBD2 identical over 14 bases. The germline gives CDR1 KGHSH, CDR2 LQKENI. The CDR3 has 15 residues. V was clipped by 6 bases and J by 7 bases; unmatched bases: 8. As DNA, the CDR3 is TGTGCCAGCTCCCCGGGACTAGCGGGAGTGCGGGAGCAGTACTTC. Protein sequence: CASSPGLAGVREQYF.

The rearrangement joins TRBV6-1 to TRBJ1-5; D is undetermined. Germline V gives CDR1 MNHNS, CDR2 SASEGT. V dropped 1 base and J dropped 2 bases, with 12 bases sitting between them. This CDR3 has 16 residues. DNA for the CDR3: TGTGCCAGCAGTGAAGGTCCGGCTTCGGGCAATCAGCCCCAGCATTTT. Its protein is CASSEGPASGNQPQHF.

This sequence joins TRBV5-1 and TRBJ2-3, with 7 bases aligning to TRBD2. V lost 2 bases to trimming and J lost 9 bases; unmatched junction nucleotides: 3. This CDR3 contains 12 residues. Per the germline V gene, CDR1 is SGHRS and CDR2 is YFSETQ. This chain's CDR3 is CASSFNSGTQYF. In DNA form, the CDR3 reads TGCGCCAGCAGCTTTAATAGCGGGACGCAGTATTTT. Filled out from reference TRBV5-1 and TRBJ2-3, the complete variable domain reads KAGVTQTPRYLIKTRGQQVTLSCSPISGHRSVSWYQQTPGQGLQFLFEYFSETQRNKGNFPGRFSGRQFSNSRSEMNVSTLELGDSALYLCASSFNSGTQYFGPGTRLTVL.

The chain is built from TRBV15 and TRBJ1-4; 8 bases map to TRBD1. Germline V CDR1 and CDR2: LNHNV, YYDKDF (reference sequence). The CDR3 totals 14 residues. V dropped 4 bases and J dropped 8; count of bases not matched to a gene: 6. For the CDR3, the DNA is TGTGCCACCAGCAAACAGGGGGTTGGGGAAAAACTGTTTTTT. Amino acid sequence: CATSKQGVGEKLFF.

This chain links TRBV24-1 with TRBJ2-5, with D unresolved. The CDR3 is 14 amino acids. Trimming shortened V by 4 bases and J by 2 bases, and 10 bases separated the two germline ends. Germline V gene lookup returns CDR1 KGHDR and CDR2 SFDVKD. DNA of the CDR3: TGTGCCACCAGTGACCCCACGCGACAAGAGACCCAGTACTTC. Translated: CATSDPTRQETQYF.

The genes are TRBV28 and TRBJ1-5; D is ambiguous. Germline V gives CDR1 MDHEN, CDR2 SYDVKM. The CDR3 is made up of 16 amino acids. V was clipped by 1 base and J by 2 bases, with 12 bases between them. The CDR3 is CASSLYYTVGNQPQHF. Here the CDR3 DNA reads TGTGCCAGCAGTTTATATTACACGGTGGGCAATCAGCCCCAGCATTTT.

The chain uses TRBV24-1 and TRBJ1-1; TRBD1 is a possible D gene (5 bases). Trimming shortened V by 1 base and J by 5 bases, and 7 bases separated the two germline ends. This CDR3 has 13 residues. Germline-derived CDR1 and CDR2 are KGHDR and SFDVKD. The CDR3 sequence is CATSDLRGTEAFF. The CDR3 region has the DNA TGTGCCACCAGTGATTTACGGGGGACTGAAGCTTTCTTT.

CDR3 bases: TGTGCCAGCAGATTGGGACATTCGAACACTGAAGCTTTCTTT. Encoded protein: CASRLGHSNTEAFF. This rearrangement joins TRBV11-2 to TRBJ1-1; D possibly corresponds to TRBD1 (6 bases). Deletions cut 6 bases from V and 1 base from J, with 12 bases between. CDR1 is SGHAT and CDR2 is FQNNGV in the germline V gene. This CDR3 has 14 residues.

V usage is TRBV7-3 and J usage is TRBJ2-1; 10 nucleotides match TRBD2. The CDR3 has 14 amino acids. From germline, CDR1 is SGHTA and CDR2 FQGTGA. V shed 5 bases and J 7 bases; nucleotides not matched to a gene: 5. As DNA, the CDR3 is TGTGCCAGCAGCCCAGGACTAGCGGAGAATGAGCAGTTCTTC. Translated: CASSPGLAENEQFF.

CDR3 sequence: CASSSDNEQFF. The CDR3 nucleotides are TGTGCCAGCAGCTCGGACAATGAGCAGTTCTTC. The V gene is TRBV9, the J gene TRBJ2-1; D is uncertain. Looked up from germline, CDR1 is SGDLS and CDR2 is YYNGEE. Trimming left V 4 bases short and J 5 bases short, with 4 bases between. This CDR3 comprises 11 residues.

The chain combines TRBV28 with TRBJ2-3; TRBD2 aligns across 10 bases. This CDR3 region has 18 residues. V was clipped by 1 base and J by 6 bases; unmatched bases: 13. Germline V gene sequence: CDR1 MDHEN, CDR2 SYDVKM. CDR3 sequence (DNA): TGTGCCAGCAGTTTATCTTTCGGGACTAGCGTACTCCCGGATACGCAGTATTTT. Residues: CASSLSFGTSVLPDTQYF. The full variable domain, with the rest looked up from reference TRBV28 and TRBJ2-3, is DVKVTQSSRYLVKRTGEKVFLECVQDMDHENMFWYRQDPGLGLRLIYFSYDVKMKEKGDIPEGYSVSREKKERFSLILESASTNQTSMYLCASSLSFGTSVLPDTQYFGPGTRLTVL.

The chain carries TRBV9 and TRBJ2-1, with a tentative D call TRBD1 (5 bases). This CDR3 has 15 residues. V lost 0 bases and J 0 bases, leaving 7 bases between the germline ends. CDR1 is SGDLS, CDR2 YYNGEE, per germline. The CDR3 is CASSVEGDSYNEQFF. As DNA, the CDR3 is TGTGCCAGCAGCGTAGAAGGGGACTCCTACAATGAGCAGTTCTTC.

CDR3 bases: TGTGCCAGCAGTTCTCGAGCGGGAGGGGCCTACAATGAGCAGTTCTTC. Translated, it gives CASSSRAGGAYNEQFF. This chain uses TRBV28 with TRBJ2-1; TRBD2 aligns across 10 bases. The CDR3 is 16 residues long. The junction had 5 bases not matched to a gene; V was cut back by 4 bases and J by 2 bases. Germline-derived CDR1 and CDR2 are MDHEN and SYDVKM.

This clone showed up just once. The genes are TRBV4-3 and TRBJ2-1; 15 nucleotides align to TRBD2. J was trimmed by 0 bases and V by 0 bases; bases with no gene match: 9. CDR3 length equals 21 residues. CDR1 is LGHNA, CDR2 YSLEER, per germline. DNA of the CDR3: TGCGCCAGCAGCCAAGACGGGACTAGCGGGAGGTACCTGAGCTCCTACAATGAGCAGTTCTTC. Protein product: CASSQDGTSGRYLSSYNEQFF.

The V and J genes are TRBV18 and TRBJ1-2, with no clear D. Per germline, CDR1 KGHSH and CDR2 LQKENI. Trimming took 7 bases from V and 8 from J, leaving 17 bases between them. The CDR3 is 13 amino acids. CDR3 DNA: TGTGCCAGCTGTAGCAACCTCAGAACGGGCTACACCTTC. It specifies CASCSNLRTGYTF.

This chain joins TRBV19 and TRBJ1-2; D unresolved. The germline CDR1 and CDR2 sequences are LNHDA and SQIVND (reference sequence). Trimming cost V 3 bases and J 4 bases, with 15 bases left between them. There are 15 residues in the CDR3. DNA for the CDR3: TGTGCCAGTAGTATTCCCGGCATATTCCGCTATGGCTACACCTTC. This translates into CASSIPGIFRYGYTF.

The chain combines TRBV7-2 with TRBJ2-1, with 10 bases fitting TRBD2. The junction had 7 bases not matched to a gene; V was cut back by 5 bases and J by 3 bases. Germline assignment: CDR1 SGHTA and CDR2 FQGNSA. CDR3 size: 16 residues. CDR3 sequence reads: CASSDLAGVVYNEQFF. The CDR3 bases are TGTGCCAGCAGCGATCTAGCGGGAGTGGTCTACAATGAGCAGTTCTTC.

The V and J genes are TRBV11-1 and TRBJ2-7; the D call may be TRBD1 or TRBD2 (6 bases each). Germline assignment: CDR1 SGHAT and CDR2 FQDESV (reference sequence). The CDR3 consists of 16 residues. Trimming took off 6 bases at V and 3 bases at J, with 21 bases between the two ends. CDR3 sequence: CASSKQGSGAVYEQYF. The CDR3 DNA is TGTGCCAGCAGTAAACAGGGATCGGGAGCTGTCTACGAGCAGTACTTC.

J is TRBJ2-3 and V is TRBV7-3, with 8 bases fitting TRBD2. Germline trimming cut 8 bases from V and 4 bases from J; bases unmatched to any gene: 8. Germline lookup yields CDR1 SGHTA and CDR2 FQGTGA. The CDR3 is made up of 14 amino acids. This CDR3 is CASSLGGAPDTQYF. The CDR3 DNA reads as TGTGCCAGCTCCCTCGGGGGGGCCCCAGATACGCAGTATTTT.

The chain recombines TRBV7-8 with TRBJ1-2; perhaps TRBD1 as D (5 bases). Trimming shortened V by 1 base and J by 8 bases, and 17 bases separated the two germline ends. The CDR3 spans 15 residues. Germline V CDR1 and CDR2: SGHVS, FQNEAQ. CDR3 bases: TGTGCCAGCAGCTTAGTATCGGGACGCCCTTCCGGCTACACCTTC. Translated: CASSLVSGRPSGYTF.

This clone was seen just once. This chain links TRBV30 with TRBJ2-2; possibly TRBD1 for D (6 bases). V shed 2 bases and J shed 5 bases, with 9 bases lying between them. CDR1 and CDR2 (germline): GTSNPN, SVGIG (reference sequence). The CDR3 has 13 residues. The CDR3 bases are TGTGCCTGGAGTCTACAGGGTACCGGGGAGCTGTTTTTT. It translates to CAWSLQGTGELFF.

This chain connects TRBV7-2 to TRBJ2-2; D is uncertain. Germline CDR1 SGHTA, CDR2 FQGNSA. The CDR3 consists of 14 residues. V was trimmed by 0 bases and J by 9 bases, leaving 11 bases between them. Here the CDR3 DNA reads TGTGCCAGCAGCTTAGCGACTGGGAACCGGGAGCTGTTTTTT. Translated: CASSLATGNRELFF.

J is TRBJ2-2 and V is TRBV9; possibly TRBD2 for D (6 bases). This CDR3 region has 13 residues. Trimming cost V 4 bases and J 4 bases, with 8 bases left between them. In germline, CDR1 is SGDLS, CDR2 YYNGEE. DNA of the CDR3: TGTGCCAGCAGCCCCGGGGGCACCGGGGAGCTGTTTTTT. Amino acid sequence: CASSPGGTGELFF.

This chain links TRBV6-4 with TRBJ1-5; D remains ambiguous. Trimming stripped 1 base from V and 0 bases from J, with 13 bases between. CDR1 MRHNA and CDR2 SNTAGT come from the germline V gene. The CDR3 runs to 17 residues. Written as DNA, the CDR3 is TGTGCCAGCAGTGACTATAGGGCGGCCTATAGCAATCAGCCCCAGCATTTT. This sequence encodes CASSDYRAAYSNQPQHF.

This chain joins TRBV27 and TRBJ1-5, with D tentatively TRBD1 (6 bases). V dropped 4 bases and J dropped 9 bases, with 16 bases sitting between them. The CDR3 has 14 residues. CDR1 is MNHEY, CDR2 SMNVEV, per germline (reference sequence). The CDR3: CASSSTGASWPQHF. Written as DNA, the CDR3 is TGTGCCAGCAGTTCGACAGGAGCCAGCTGGCCCCAGCATTTT.

V usage is TRBV6-6 and J usage is TRBJ2-1; 12 bases are shared with TRBD2. V shed 5 bases, J shed 0 bases, and the junction held 8 bases outside the gene matches. The CDR3 has 18 amino acids. Germline V lookup: CDR1 MNHNY, CDR2 SVGAGI (reference sequence). CDR3 sequence (DNA): TGTGCCAGCAGTCCGACTAGCGGGGGCCTGAGCTCCTACAATGAGCAGTTCTTC. Its translation is CASSPTSGGLSSYNEQFF.

V is TRBV21-1 and J is TRBJ1-2; the D segment call TRBD1 is taken from the table without a DNA check. TRBV21-1 is a pseudogene locus. This CDR3 is 14 amino acids long. The chain's CDR3 is CASSKVGPYYGYTF. In DNA form, the CDR3 reads TGTGCCAGCAGCAAAGTTGGGCCATACTATGGCTACACCTTC.